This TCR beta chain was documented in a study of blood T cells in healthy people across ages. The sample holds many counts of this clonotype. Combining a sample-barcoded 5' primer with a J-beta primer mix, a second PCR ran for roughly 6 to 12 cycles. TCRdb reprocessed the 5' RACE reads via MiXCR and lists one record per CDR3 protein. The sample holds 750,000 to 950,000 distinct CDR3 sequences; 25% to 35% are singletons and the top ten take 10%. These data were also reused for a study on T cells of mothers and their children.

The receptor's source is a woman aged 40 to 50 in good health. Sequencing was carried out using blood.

CDR3 bases: TGCAGTGCTAGGGGACTAGCGGGGGGCGGCGAGCAGTACTTC. Translation: CSARGLAGGGEQYF. This chain connects TRBV20-1 to TRBJ2-7; 15 bases map to TRBD2. The CDR3 loop spans 14 amino acids. The V gene end was trimmed by 3 bases and the J gene end by 6 bases; junction bases not matched to a gene: 3. Germline CDR1 DFQATT, CDR2 SNEGSKA (reference sequence).